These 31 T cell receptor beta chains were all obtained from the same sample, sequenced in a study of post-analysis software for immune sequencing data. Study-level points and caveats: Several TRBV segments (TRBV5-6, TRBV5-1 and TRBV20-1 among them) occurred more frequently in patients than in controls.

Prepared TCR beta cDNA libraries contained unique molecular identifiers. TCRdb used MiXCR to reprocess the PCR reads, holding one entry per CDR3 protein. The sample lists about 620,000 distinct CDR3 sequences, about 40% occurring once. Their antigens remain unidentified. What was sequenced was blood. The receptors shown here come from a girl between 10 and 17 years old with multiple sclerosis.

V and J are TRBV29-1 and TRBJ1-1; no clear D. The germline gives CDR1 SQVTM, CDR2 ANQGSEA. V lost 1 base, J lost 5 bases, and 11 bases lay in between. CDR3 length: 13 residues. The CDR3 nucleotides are TGCAGCGTTGAAGTCCCCTCTGGGACTGAAGCTTTCTTT. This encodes CSVEVPSGTEAFF.

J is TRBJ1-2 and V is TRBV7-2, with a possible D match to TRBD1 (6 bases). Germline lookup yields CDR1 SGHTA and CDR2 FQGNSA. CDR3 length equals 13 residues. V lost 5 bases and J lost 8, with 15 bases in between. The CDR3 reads CASSITDSAGYTF. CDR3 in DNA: TGTGCCAGCAGCATCACGGACAGTGCCGGCTACACCTTC.

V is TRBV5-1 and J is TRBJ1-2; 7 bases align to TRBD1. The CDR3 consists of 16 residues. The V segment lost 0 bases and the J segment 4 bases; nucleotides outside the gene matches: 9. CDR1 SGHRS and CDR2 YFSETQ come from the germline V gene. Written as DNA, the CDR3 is TGCGCCAGCAGCTTGGGGGACAGTCCTCCCCGCTATGGCTACACCTTC. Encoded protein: CASSLGDSPPRYGYTF.

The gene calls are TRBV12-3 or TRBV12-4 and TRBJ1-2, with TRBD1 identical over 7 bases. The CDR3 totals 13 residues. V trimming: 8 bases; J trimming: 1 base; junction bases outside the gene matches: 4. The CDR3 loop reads CASQGGNNYGYTF. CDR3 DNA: TGTGCCAGCCAGGGGGGTAATAACTATGGCTACACCTTC.

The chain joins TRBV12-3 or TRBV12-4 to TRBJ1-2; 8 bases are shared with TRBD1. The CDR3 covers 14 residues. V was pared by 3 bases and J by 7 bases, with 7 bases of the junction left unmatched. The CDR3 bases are TGTGCCAGCAGTTTGACCGGGACAGGTGGTGGCTACACCTTC. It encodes CASSLTGTGGGYTF.

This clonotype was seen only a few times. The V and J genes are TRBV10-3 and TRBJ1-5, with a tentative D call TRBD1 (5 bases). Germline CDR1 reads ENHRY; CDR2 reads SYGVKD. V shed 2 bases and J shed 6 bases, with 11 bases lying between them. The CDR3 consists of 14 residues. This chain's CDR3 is CAISEERGPQPQHF. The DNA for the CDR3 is TGTGCCATCAGTGAGGAGAGGGGCCCTCAGCCCCAGCATTTT.

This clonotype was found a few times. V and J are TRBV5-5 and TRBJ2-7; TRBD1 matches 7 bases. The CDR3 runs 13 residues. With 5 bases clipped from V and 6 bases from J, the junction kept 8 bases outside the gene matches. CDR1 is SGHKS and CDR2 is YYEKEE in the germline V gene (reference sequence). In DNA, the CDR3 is TGTGCCAGCAGAGCAGACAGGGCACGCGAGCAGTACTTC. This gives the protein CASRADRAREQYF.

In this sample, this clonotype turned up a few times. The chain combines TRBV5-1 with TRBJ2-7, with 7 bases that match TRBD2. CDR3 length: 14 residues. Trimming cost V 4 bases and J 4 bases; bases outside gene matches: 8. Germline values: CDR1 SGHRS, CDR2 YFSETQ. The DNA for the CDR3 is TGCGCCAGCAGCCCTCTGACAGCGGGATACGAGCAGTACTTC. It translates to CASSPLTAGYEQYF. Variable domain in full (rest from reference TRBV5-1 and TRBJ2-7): KAGVTQTPRYLIKTRGQQVTLSCSPISGHRSVSWYQQTPGQGLQFLFEYFSETQRNKGNFPGRFSGRQFSNSRSEMNVSTLELGDSALYLCASSPLTAGYEQYFGPGTRLTVT.

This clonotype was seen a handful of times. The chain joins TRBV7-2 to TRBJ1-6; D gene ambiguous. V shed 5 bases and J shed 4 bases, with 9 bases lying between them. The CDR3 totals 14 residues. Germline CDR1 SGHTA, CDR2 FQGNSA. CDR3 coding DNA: TGTGCCAGCAGCCGTCAGGTGTATAATTCACCCCTCCACTTT. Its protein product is CASSRQVYNSPLHF.

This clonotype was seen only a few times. The CDR3 sequence: CSVEEGRGETQYF. The CDR3 bases are TGCAGCGTTGAAGAGGGTCGGGGAGAGACCCAGTACTTC. The chain carries TRBV29-1 and TRBJ2-5, with a possible D match to TRBD2 (5 bases). V dropped 0 bases and J dropped 4 bases, with 9 bases sitting between them. The CDR3 is made up of 13 amino acids. The V gene's germline CDR1 is SQVTM and CDR2 ANQGSEA.

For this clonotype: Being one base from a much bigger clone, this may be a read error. CDR3 DNA: TGTGCCACCAGCAGAGATCTGGGGGACGAGCAGTACTTC. It yields the protein CATSRDLGDEQYF. The gene calls are TRBV15 and TRBJ2-7; D is tentatively TRBD1 or TRBD2 (5 bases each). CDR3 size: 13 residues. Trimming took off 0 bases at V and 5 bases at J, with 8 bases between the two ends. Germline CDR1 is LNHNV and CDR2 is YYDKDF (reference sequence).

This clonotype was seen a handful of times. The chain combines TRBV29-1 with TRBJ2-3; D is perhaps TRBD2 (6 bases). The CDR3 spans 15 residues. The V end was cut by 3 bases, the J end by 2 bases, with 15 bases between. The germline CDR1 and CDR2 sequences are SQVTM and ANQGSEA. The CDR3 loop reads CSVERGPRSTDTQYF. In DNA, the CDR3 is TGCAGCGTTGAGCGGGGCCCGAGATCCACAGATACGCAGTATTTT.

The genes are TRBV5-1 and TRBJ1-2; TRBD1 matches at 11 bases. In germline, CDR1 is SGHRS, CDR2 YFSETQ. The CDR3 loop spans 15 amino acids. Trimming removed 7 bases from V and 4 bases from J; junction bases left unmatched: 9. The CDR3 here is CASGTGTGGTYGYTF. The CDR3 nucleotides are TGCGCCAGCGGCACCGGGACAGGGGGGACCTATGGCTACACCTTC.

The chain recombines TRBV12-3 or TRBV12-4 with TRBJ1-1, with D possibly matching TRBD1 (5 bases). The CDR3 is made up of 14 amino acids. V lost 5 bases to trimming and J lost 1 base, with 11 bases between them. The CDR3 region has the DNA TGTGCCAGCAGTGGCCGGGACTGGAACACTGAAGCTTTCTTT. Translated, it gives CASSGRDWNTEAFF.

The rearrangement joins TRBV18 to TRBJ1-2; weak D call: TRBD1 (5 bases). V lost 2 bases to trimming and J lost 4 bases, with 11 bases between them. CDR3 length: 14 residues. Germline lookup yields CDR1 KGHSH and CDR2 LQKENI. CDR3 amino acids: CASSPEEGFYGYTF. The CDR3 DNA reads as TGTGCCAGCTCACCAGAGGAGGGGTTCTATGGCTACACCTTC.

This CDR3 is CSARDSVAGGGEQFF. CDR3 bases: TGCAGTGCTAGAGATAGTGTAGCAGGGGGAGGTGAGCAGTTCTTC. The chain uses TRBV20-1 and TRBJ2-1; TRBD1 might be the D (7 bases). The CDR3 covers 15 residues. CDR1 and CDR2 from the germline V gene are DFQATT and SNEGSKA (reference sequence). V dropped 0 bases and J dropped 9 bases, with 18 bases sitting between them.

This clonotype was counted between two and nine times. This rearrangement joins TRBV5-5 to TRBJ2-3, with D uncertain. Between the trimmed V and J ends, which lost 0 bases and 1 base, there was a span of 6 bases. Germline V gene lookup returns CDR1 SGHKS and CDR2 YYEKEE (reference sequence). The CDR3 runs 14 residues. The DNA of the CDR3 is TGTGCCAGCAGCTTGGTGGCCCGCACAGATACGCAGTATTTT. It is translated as CASSLVARTDTQYF.

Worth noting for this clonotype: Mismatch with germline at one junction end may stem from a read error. CDR3 DNA sequence: TGCGCCAGCAGTTACTTAAGCAATGAGCAGTTCTTC. As protein: CASSYLSNEQFF. The rearrangement joins TRBV6-6 to TRBJ2-1; D remains ambiguous. The germline V gene has CDR1 MNHNY and CDR2 SVGAGI (reference sequence). The CDR3 has 12 residues.

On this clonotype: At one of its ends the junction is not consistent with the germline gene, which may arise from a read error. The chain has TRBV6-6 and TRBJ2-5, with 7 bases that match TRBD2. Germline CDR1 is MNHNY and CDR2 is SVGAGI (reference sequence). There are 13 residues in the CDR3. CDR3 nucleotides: TGTGCCAACAGTTACGAGGGAGGGGAGACCCAGTACTTC. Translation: CANSYEGGETQYF.

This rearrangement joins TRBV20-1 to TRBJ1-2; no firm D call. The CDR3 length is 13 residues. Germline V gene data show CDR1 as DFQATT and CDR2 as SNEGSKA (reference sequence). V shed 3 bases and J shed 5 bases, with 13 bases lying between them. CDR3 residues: CSARKGLLYGYTF. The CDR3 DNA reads TGCAGTGCTAGGAAGGGTCTCCTATATGGCTACACCTTC.

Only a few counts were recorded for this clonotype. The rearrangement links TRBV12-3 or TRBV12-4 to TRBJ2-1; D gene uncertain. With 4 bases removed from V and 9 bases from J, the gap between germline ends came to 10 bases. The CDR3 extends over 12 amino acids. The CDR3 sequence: CASSSYRSEQFF. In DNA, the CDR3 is TGTGCCAGCAGTTCCTATCGGAGTGAGCAGTTCTTC.

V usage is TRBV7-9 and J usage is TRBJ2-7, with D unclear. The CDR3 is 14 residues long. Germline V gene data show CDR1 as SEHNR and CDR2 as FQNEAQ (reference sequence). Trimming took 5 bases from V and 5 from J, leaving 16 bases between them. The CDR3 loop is CASSHAAAVNEQYF. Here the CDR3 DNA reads TGTGCCAGCAGCCACGCGGCGGCAGTAAACGAGCAGTACTTC.

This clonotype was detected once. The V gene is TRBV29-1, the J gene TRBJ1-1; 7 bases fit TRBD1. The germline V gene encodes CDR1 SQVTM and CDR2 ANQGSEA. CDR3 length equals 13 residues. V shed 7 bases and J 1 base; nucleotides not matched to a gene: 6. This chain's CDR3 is CSGTGTANTEAFF. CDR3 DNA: TGCAGCGGTACCGGGACAGCGAACACTGAAGCTTTCTTT.

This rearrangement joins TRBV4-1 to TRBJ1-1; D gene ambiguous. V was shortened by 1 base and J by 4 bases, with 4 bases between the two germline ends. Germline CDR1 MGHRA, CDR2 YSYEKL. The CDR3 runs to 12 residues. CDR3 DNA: TGCGCCAGCAGCCAAGCGAGCACTGAAGCTTTCTTT. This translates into CASSQASTEAFF.

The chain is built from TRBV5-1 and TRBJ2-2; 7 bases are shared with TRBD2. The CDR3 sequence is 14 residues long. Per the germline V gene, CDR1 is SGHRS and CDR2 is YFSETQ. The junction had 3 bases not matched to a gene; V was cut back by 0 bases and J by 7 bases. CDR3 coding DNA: TGCGCCAGCAGCTTGGCCGAGCGGGGCGGGGAGCTGTTTTTT. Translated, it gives CASSLAERGGELFF. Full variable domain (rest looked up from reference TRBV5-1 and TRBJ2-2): KAGVTQTPRYLIKTRGQQVTLSCSPISGHRSVSWYQQTPGQGLQFLFEYFSETQRNKGNFPGRFSGRQFSNSRSEMNVSTLELGDSALYLCASSLAERGGELFFGEGSRLTVL.

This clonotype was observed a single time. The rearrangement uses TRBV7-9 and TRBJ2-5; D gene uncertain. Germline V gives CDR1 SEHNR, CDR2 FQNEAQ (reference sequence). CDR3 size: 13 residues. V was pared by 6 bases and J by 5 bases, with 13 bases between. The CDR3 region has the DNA TGTGCCAGCAGGACCTCGGCCGTTGAGACCCAGTACTTC. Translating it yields CASRTSAVETQYF.

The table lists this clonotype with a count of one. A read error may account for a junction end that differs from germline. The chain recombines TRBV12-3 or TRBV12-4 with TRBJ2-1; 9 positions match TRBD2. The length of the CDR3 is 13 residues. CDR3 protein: CAQSSGMYNERFF. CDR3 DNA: TGTGCCCAATCTAGCGGGATGTACAATGAGCGGTTCTTC.

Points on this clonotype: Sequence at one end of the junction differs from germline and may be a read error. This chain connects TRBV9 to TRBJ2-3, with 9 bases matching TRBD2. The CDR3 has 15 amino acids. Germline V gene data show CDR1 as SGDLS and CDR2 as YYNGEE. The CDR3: CASSVERGAPDTQYF. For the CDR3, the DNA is TGTGCCAGCAGTGTAGAGCGGGGGGCTCCGGATACGCAGTATTTT. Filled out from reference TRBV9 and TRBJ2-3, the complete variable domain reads DSGVTQTPKHLITATGQRVTLRCSPRSGDLSVYWYQQSLDQGLQFLIQYYNGEERAKGNILERFSAQQFPDLHSELNLSSLELGDSALYFCASSVERGAPDTQYFGPGTRLTVL.

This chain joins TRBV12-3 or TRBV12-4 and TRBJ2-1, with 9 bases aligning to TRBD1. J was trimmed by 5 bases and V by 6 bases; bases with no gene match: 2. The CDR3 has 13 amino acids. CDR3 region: CASRGQGDNEQFF. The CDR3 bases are TGTGCCAGCAGGGGACAGGGTGACAATGAGCAGTTCTTC.

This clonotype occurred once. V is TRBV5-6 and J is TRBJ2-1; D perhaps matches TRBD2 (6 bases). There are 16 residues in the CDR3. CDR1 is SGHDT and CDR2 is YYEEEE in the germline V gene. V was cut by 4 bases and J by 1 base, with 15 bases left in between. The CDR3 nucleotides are TGTGCCAGCAGCCCGAACGGCGGAGGGTCCTACAATGAGCAGTTCTTC. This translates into CASSPNGGGSYNEQFF.

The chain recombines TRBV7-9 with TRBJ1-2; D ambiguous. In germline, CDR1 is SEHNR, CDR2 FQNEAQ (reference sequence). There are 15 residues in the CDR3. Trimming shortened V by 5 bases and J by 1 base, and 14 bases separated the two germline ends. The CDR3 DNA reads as TGTGCCAGCAGCCCGAGGGCCGTGGATAACTATGGCTACACCTTC. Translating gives CASSPRAVDNYGYTF.